Presented here are 23 T cell receptor beta chains from one specimen sequenced in a study of early T cells in non-severe SARS-CoV-2 infection. TCRdb redid the calling of the 5' RACE reads with MiXCR, one entry per CDR3 protein. The sample has approximately 66,000 distinct CDR3 sequences, about 12% seen once. The sample taken for sequencing was whole blood. These receptors were taken from an adult who was a healthcare worker with PCR-confirmed SARS-CoV-2 infection or an uninfected control (not recorded which).

This clonotype occurred many times. This chain connects TRBV9 to TRBJ2-3; 11 bases fit TRBD2. CDR3 size: 16 residues. V lost 1 base and J lost 4; bases outside the gene matches: 5. Germline V gene sequence: CDR1 SGDLS, CDR2 YYNGEE. CDR3 nucleotide sequence: TGTGCCAGCAGCGTAACTAGCGGGGGTGGGTCAGATACGCAGTATTTT. Amino acid sequence: CASSVTSGGGSDTQYF. Full variable domain (missing parts from reference TRBV9 and TRBJ2-3): DSGVTQTPKHLITATGQRVTLRCSPRSGDLSVYWYQQSLDQGLQFLIQYYNGEERAKGNILERFSAQQFPDLHSELNLSSLELGDSALYFCASSVTSGGGSDTQYFGPGTRLTVL.

This clonotype has only a few counts. CDR3 loop: CASSGQGVSSRYEQYF. The DNA of the CDR3 is TGTGCCAGCAGTGGACAGGGGGTCTCTAGTCGCTACGAGCAGTACTTC. The V and J genes are TRBV6-6 and TRBJ2-7, with 10 bases identical to TRBD1. V gave up 5 bases and J gave up 3 bases; unmatched junction bases: 10. The CDR3 is made up of 16 amino acids. From germline, CDR1 is MNHNY and CDR2 SVGAGI (reference sequence).

The V call is TRBV29-1, the J call TRBJ2-7, with a possible D match to TRBD1 (5 bases). V was cut by 7 bases and J by 3 bases, with 19 bases left in between. Germline V lookup: CDR1 SQVTM, CDR2 ANQGSEA. This CDR3 contains 14 residues. In nucleotides, the CDR3 is TGCAGCGCCCTAGGGGTCAGCCAGAGCTACGAGCAGTACTTC. Amino acid sequence: CSALGVSQSYEQYF.

The CDR3: CASSLDWGQYNEQFF. The CDR3 coding sequence is TGTGCCAGCAGTTTAGACTGGGGGCAATACAATGAGCAGTTCTTC. The chain couples TRBV27 to TRBJ2-1, with a tentative D call TRBD1 (6 bases). Per germline, CDR1 MNHEY and CDR2 SMNVEV (reference sequence). The CDR3 loop spans 15 amino acids. Trimming stripped 2 bases from V and 4 bases from J, with 12 bases between.

This clonotype was seen at least ten times. The rearrangement joins TRBV20-1 to TRBJ2-7; D unclear. This CDR3 has 12 amino acids. CDR1 and CDR2 (germline): DFQATT, SNEGSKA (reference sequence). With 6 bases removed from V and 3 bases from J, the gap between germline ends came to 12 bases. Here the CDR3 reads CSAPGPHYEQYF. The CDR3 nucleotides are TGCAGTGCCCCCGGACCGCACTACGAGCAGTACTTC.

This clonotype was seen repeatedly, ten times or more. The V call is TRBV6-1, the J call TRBJ1-1; weak D call: TRBD1 (6 bases). Germline assignment: CDR1 MNHNS and CDR2 SASEGT. Deletions cut 6 bases from V and 1 base from J, with 12 bases between. The CDR3 is 14 amino acids. CDR3: CASSLQGKNTEAFF. CDR3 DNA sequence: TGTGCCAGCAGCCTACAGGGTAAGAACACTGAAGCTTTCTTT.

This clonotype was counted many times. The chain is built from TRBV13 and TRBJ2-7; perhaps D is TRBD1 or TRBD2 (5 bases each). The V gene lost 1 base and the J gene lost 2 bases, with 12 bases spanning the gap. Germline V gene lookup returns CDR1 PRHDT and CDR2 FYEKMQ (reference sequence). This CDR3 region has 15 residues. CDR3: CASSLEKRDPYEQYF. The CDR3 bases are TGTGCCAGCAGCTTAGAGAAGAGGGACCCCTACGAGCAGTACTTC.

This chain links TRBV19 with TRBJ2-7; D might be TRBD1 (5 bases). Germline CDR1 and CDR2: LNHDA and SQIVND (reference sequence). This CDR3 comprises 14 residues. Trimming took 0 bases from V and 2 from J, leaving 8 bases between them. The CDR3 loop is CASSIDVRAYEQYF. In DNA form, the CDR3 reads TGTGCCAGTAGTATAGATGTCAGGGCCTACGAGCAGTACTTC.

This clonotype was recorded many times. The rearrangement links TRBV7-8 to TRBJ1-2, with 9 bases fitting TRBD1. Germline V lookup: CDR1 SGHVS, CDR2 FQNEAQ. The CDR3 runs to 19 residues. Trimming removed 5 bases from V and 2 bases from J; junction bases left unmatched: 18. The CDR3: CASSAQEAGTGPHNYGYTF. In nucleotides, the CDR3 is TGTGCCAGCAGCGCCCAAGAAGCCGGGACAGGGCCCCACAACTATGGCTACACCTTC.

The chain couples TRBV7-2 to TRBJ2-1, with 8 bases that match TRBD2. There are 17 residues in the CDR3. CDR1 is SGHTA, CDR2 FQGNSA, per germline. J gave up 5 bases and V 5 bases, and 14 bases lay outside the gene matches. The CDR3 sequence is CASSPWPAGESHNEQFF. CDR3 bases: TGTGCCAGCAGCCCTTGGCCAGCGGGAGAGTCCCACAATGAGCAGTTCTTC.

This clonotype was seen ten or more times. The V call is TRBV13, the J call TRBJ2-7; 10 bases line up with TRBD1. The CDR3 extends over 14 amino acids. Germline values: CDR1 PRHDT, CDR2 FYEKMQ (reference sequence). The ends lost 5 bases at V and 2 bases at J; junction bases unmatched: 3. The CDR3 is CASSADRGTYEQYF. The DNA of the CDR3 is TGTGCCAGCAGCGCGGACAGGGGGACCTACGAGCAGTACTTC.

In this sample, this clonotype turned up many times. The rearrangement joins TRBV7-3 to TRBJ2-7; weak D call: TRBD1 (5 bases). The CDR3 is 15 residues long. Germline V gene sequence: CDR1 SGHTA, CDR2 FQGTGA. The V end lost 3 bases, the J end lost 0 bases, and 12 bases lay between the germline ends. As DNA, the CDR3 is TGTGCCAGCAGCTTGGGTGGGGCCAACTCCTACGAGCAGTACTTC. Amino acids: CASSLGGANSYEQYF.

This clonotype was seen more than once but under ten times. This rearrangement joins TRBV7-9 to TRBJ2-2, with 7 positions matching TRBD2. CDR3 size: 15 residues. CDR1 and CDR2 (germline): SEHNR, FQNEAQ (reference sequence). Trimming took 2 bases from V and 4 from J; bases not matched to a gene: 4. Here the CDR3 DNA reads TGTGCCAGCAGCTTAACGGGGGGATCCACCGGGGAGCTGTTTTTT. As protein: CASSLTGGSTGELFF.

The V call is TRBV9, the J call TRBJ2-2; 9 bases are a match to TRBD2. The length of the CDR3 is 15 residues. V shed 4 bases, J shed 6 bases, and the junction held 7 bases outside the gene matches. Germline-derived CDR1 and CDR2 are SGDLS and YYNGEE. The CDR3 loop is CASSQILAGAGELFF. In DNA, the CDR3 is TGTGCCAGCAGCCAGATATTAGCGGGAGCCGGGGAGCTGTTTTTT.

This clonotype turned up a few times. The CDR3 DNA is TGCGCCAGCAGCTTCCTTAACACCGGGGAGCTGTTTTTT. Its protein product is CASSFLNTGELFF. This chain connects TRBV5-1 to TRBJ2-2; no clear D. Germline CDR1 is SGHRS and CDR2 is YFSETQ. V lost 2 bases to trimming and J lost 2 bases, with 4 bases between them. This CDR3 has 13 amino acids.

Only a few counts were recorded for this clonotype. V gene TRBV27 combines with J gene TRBJ1-2; 11 bases fit TRBD1. CDR1 MNHEY and CDR2 SMNVEV come from the germline V gene (reference sequence). V was clipped by 5 bases and J by 5 bases; unmatched bases: 13. This CDR3 has 17 amino acids. DNA of the CDR3: TGTGCCAGCAGTCCCATTCGGACAGGGGGCATAGGTTATGGCTACACCTTC. Translated, it gives CASSPIRTGGIGYGYTF.

V and J are TRBV4-1 and TRBJ1-1; possibly TRBD1 for D (6 bases). The CDR3 totals 16 residues. V was trimmed by 3 bases and J by 1 base, leaving 15 bases between them. Germline V CDR1 and CDR2: MGHRA, YSYEKL. Here the CDR3 reads CASSQTPGTKNTEAFF. CDR3 bases: TGCGCCAGCAGCCAGACCCCCGGGACAAAGAACACTGAAGCTTTCTTT.

This clonotype was counted many times. V and J are TRBV7-6 and TRBJ2-7, with D perhaps given as TRBD1 or TRBD2 (7 bases each). V was cut by 5 bases and J by 7 bases, with 24 bases left in between. This CDR3 has 16 residues. CDR1 and CDR2 (germline): SGHVS, FNYEAQ. The CDR3 sequence: CASSHRSGTVGIEQYF. The CDR3 DNA follows: TGTGCCAGCAGCCATCGCAGCGGGACAGTGGGAATAGAGCAGTACTTC.

This clonotype was observed a few times. The chain combines TRBV19 with TRBJ2-5; either TRBD1 or TRBD2 may fit D (5 bases each). CDR1 LNHDA and CDR2 SQIVND come from the germline V gene (reference sequence). V lost 4 bases and J 5 bases, leaving 14 bases between the germline ends. The CDR3 is 14 amino acids. The CDR3 sequence is CASSTGTPRETQYF. The CDR3 nucleotides are TGTGCCAGTAGTACTGGGACCCCCCGGGAGACCCAGTACTTC.

This clonotype has ten or more counts. The rearrangement joins TRBV6-2 or TRBV6-3 to TRBJ1-2; weak D call: TRBD1 (6 bases). Germline-derived CDR1 and CDR2 are MNHEY and SVGEGT. Trimming took 5 bases from V and 4 from J, leaving 11 bases between them. CDR3 length: 13 residues. The CDR3: CASSPRTAYGYTF. The CDR3 coding sequence is TGTGCCAGCAGTCCACGGACAGCCTATGGCTACACCTTC.

This clonotype was counted at least ten times. The genes are TRBV28 and TRBJ2-7, with 8 bases fitting TRBD1. The germline CDR1 and CDR2 sequences are MDHEN and SYDVKM. This CDR3 spans 13 amino acids. After removal of 4 bases from V and 5 bases from J, the junction contained 4 bases not matched to a gene. The chain's CDR3 is CASSWTGFNEQYF. CDR3 nucleotide sequence: TGTGCCAGCAGTTGGACAGGGTTCAACGAGCAGTACTTC.

This clonotype was counted at least ten times. The chain couples TRBV24-1 to TRBJ2-7, with D uncertain. There are 15 residues in the CDR3. The germline CDR1 and CDR2 sequences are KGHDR and SFDVKD. With 3 bases removed from V and 2 bases from J, the gap between germline ends came to 13 bases. Written as DNA, the CDR3 is TGTGCCACCAGTGATAGCCGGCAGTCACCCTACGAGCAGTACTTC. It translates to CATSDSRQSPYEQYF.

This clonotype was found a few times. The V and J genes are TRBV9 and TRBJ2-1, with D perhaps given as TRBD1 or TRBD2 (6 bases each). The CDR3 consists of 15 residues. V was cut by 0 bases and J by 3 bases, with 10 bases left in between. CDR1 and CDR2 (germline): SGDLS, YYNGEE. For the CDR3, the DNA is TGTGCCAGCAGCGTAGAGGGGGGCTTCTACAATGAGCAGTTCTTC. Translating gives CASSVEGGFYNEQFF.